The present T cell receptor (beta chain) was sequenced within a study of T cell responses to AZD1222 COVID-19 vaccine (dated by TCRdb to 2020 to 2023). Regarding the research as a whole: AZD1222 recipients given second doses at about 4 weeks or at about 12 weeks were pooled, since spike-specific TCR depth and breadth were not found to differ between the two schedules. Trial participants were enrolled by age into subgroups of 18-55, 56-69 and 70-plus years, and roughly 150, 30 and 60 TCR-sequenced participants, respectively, were included in these subgroups. TCR sequencing covered more than 230 trial participants: 207 given two doses of AZD1222 and about 26 given two doses of MenACWY control vaccine.

Details on this clone: Its antigen is currently not known. No clone much larger than this one lies a single base away; base qualities are absent.

The time point tag for this specimen amounts to: baseline before first vaccination. Vaccinee samples were obtained from the UK trials COV001 and COV002, which included a single-blind randomized controlled phase 2/3 trial of AZD1222 (ChAdOx1 nCoV-19) in healthy adults. For TCRbeta chain sequencing, PBMC samples from trial participants were taken at day 0 and at day 28 after the second dose. Overall study results and their limits: In the small 56-69-year group, the increase in depth fell short of significance, most likely because of low power. Spike-specific TCR breadth and depth rose significantly after two AZD1222 doses compared with day 0 and with MenACWY recipients. Reportedly, close to half of the unique spike-specific TCRs recognized epitopes lying outside the regions that are mutated in the B.1.351 and B.1.1.7 variants. No day 14 peak-response samples were available, so repertoires were characterized only after the peak T cell response. Participants were mostly white British, with more females than males. The authors suggested clonal diversity may have been underestimated. Vaccine-associated CD4 TCRs spanned the whole spike protein, with dominant responses in regions 160-218 and 743-854. Conclusions about previously exposed vaccinees are limited because only five to seven AZD1222 recipients were SARS-CoV-2 seropositive at baseline.

V is reduced by 0 bases and J by 9 bases, leaving a spacing of 13 bases between them. Via the germline V gene, CDR1 is SGDLS and CDR2 YYNGEE. Taken from cysteine to phenylalanine, the CDR3 has 14 residues. Only CDR3 DNA is held: 42 bases, read in frame from base 1. The CDR3 regions of human TCRbeta chains were subjected to immunosequencing. Concerning the study's data processing: TCRs in the repertoires were compared against a reference library of SARS-CoV-2-specific TCRs that had been generated with the MIRA antigen-specificity platform. Breadth was defined as the fraction of unique TCRs that were SARS-CoV-2-associated, and depth was defined as the fraction of total T cells that were SARS-CoV-2-associated. Each spike-specific TCR was assigned to its reactive spike region and to a CD4 or CD8 class using the MIRA data. Log10-transformed breadth and depth values were compared by one-way ANOVA with Sidak's multiple comparisons tests. Drawn from immuneACCESS, this table holds only the in-frame rearrangements with V and J called that TCRdb kept. Clones are partly lost; checked studies trace under half to an unresolved V gene and leave the rest unexplained. D and trimming were read from the DNA, whereas the V and J calls and clone size are those reported in that table. This sample has about 180,000 clones in its table, and roughly 91% of those were observed once. The ten most abundant clones make up 1.5% to 2% of the sample.

This clonotype originated in an adult in good health. The receptor chain draws on TRBV9 and TRBJ2-1, with no confident D gene call. The sequencing used peripheral blood, collected on day 0 of AZD1222 vaccination. The CDR3 has the sequence CASSVVSLSSEQFF. The bases read TGTGCCAGCAGCGTAGTATCCCTTAGCAGTGAGCAGTTCTTC.